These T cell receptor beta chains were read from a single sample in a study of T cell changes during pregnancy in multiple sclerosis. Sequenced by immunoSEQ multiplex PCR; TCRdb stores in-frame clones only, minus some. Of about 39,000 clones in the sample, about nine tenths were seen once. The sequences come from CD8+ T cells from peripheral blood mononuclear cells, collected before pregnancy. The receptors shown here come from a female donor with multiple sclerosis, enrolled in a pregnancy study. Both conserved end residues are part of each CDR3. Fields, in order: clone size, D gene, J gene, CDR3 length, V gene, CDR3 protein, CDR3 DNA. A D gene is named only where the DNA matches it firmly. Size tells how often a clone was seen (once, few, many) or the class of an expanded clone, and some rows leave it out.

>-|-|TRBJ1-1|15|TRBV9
CASSVGGNLNTEAFF
TGTGCCAGCAGCGTAGGGGGCAATTTGAACACTGAAGCTTTCTTT
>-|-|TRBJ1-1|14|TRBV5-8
CASSLGLGGTEAFF
TGTGCCAGCAGCCTAGGACTTGGGGGGACTGAAGCTTTCTTT
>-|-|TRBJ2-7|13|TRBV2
CASRESRPYEQYF
TGTGCCAGCCGGGAGTCCCGTCCCTACGAGCAGTACTTC
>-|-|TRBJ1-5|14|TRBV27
CASSLRDSNQPQHF
TGTGCCAGCAGTCTCAGGGATAGCAATCAGCCCCAGCATTTT
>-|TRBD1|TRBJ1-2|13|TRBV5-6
CASSPDRGYGYTF
TGTGCCAGCAGCCCCGACAGGGGGTACGGCTACACCTTC
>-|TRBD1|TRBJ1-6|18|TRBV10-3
CAISESRINGQGYSPLHF
TGTGCCATCAGTGAGTCGCGAATTAATGGACAGGGGTATTCACCCCTCCACTTT
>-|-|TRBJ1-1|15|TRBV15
CATSGHRVMNTEAFF
TGTGCCACCAGCGGACACAGAGTTATGAACACTGAAGCTTTCTTT
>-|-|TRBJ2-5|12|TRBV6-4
CASSRRGETQYF
TGTGCCAGCAGCCGAAGGGGAGAGACCCAGTACTTC
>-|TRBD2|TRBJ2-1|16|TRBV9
CASSEPLAGLGDEQFF
TGTGCCAGCAGCGAACCCTTAGCGGGGTTAGGGGATGAGCAGTTCTTC
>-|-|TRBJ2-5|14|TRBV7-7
CASSPPDSGETQYF
TGTGCCAGCAGCCCCCCGGACTCTGGAGAGACCCAGTACTTC
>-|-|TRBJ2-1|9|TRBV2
CASPQGTFF
TGTGCCAGCCCACAGGGAACGTTCTTC
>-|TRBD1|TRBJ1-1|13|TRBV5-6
CASSAGQGTEAFF
TGTGCCAGCAGCGCGGGACAGGGCACTGAAGCTTTCTTT
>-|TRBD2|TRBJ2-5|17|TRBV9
CASSHSGGQPPGETQYF
TGTGCCAGCAGCCACAGCGGGGGCCAACCCCCCGGAGAGACCCAGTACTTC
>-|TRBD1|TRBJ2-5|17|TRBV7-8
CASSLALTGALQETQYF
TGTGCCAGCAGCTTAGCGCTAACAGGGGCTCTTCAAGAGACCCAGTACTTC
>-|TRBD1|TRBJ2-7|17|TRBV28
CASSPSYRDRGAYEQYF
TGTGCCAGCAGTCCATCATACCGGGACAGGGGGGCCTACGAGCAGTACTTC
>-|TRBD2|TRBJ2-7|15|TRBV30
CAWSGSRLAAYEQYF
TGTGCCTGGAGTGGCTCCCGACTAGCGGCCTACGAGCAGTACTTC
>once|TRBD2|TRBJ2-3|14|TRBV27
CASSDRGVGDTQYF
TGTGCCAGCAGTGACCGGGGGGTGGGAGATACGCAGTATTTT
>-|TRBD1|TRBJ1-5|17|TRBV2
CASSPFPGTGDDQPQHF
TGTGCCAGCAGTCCTTTCCCCGGGACAGGGGATGATCAGCCCCAGCATTTT
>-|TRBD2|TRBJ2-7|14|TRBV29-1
CSVEVPAGAYEQYF
TGCAGCGTTGAGGTGCCAGCGGGAGCTTACGAGCAGTACTTC
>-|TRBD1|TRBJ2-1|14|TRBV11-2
CASSLGDSYNEQFF
TGTGCCAGCAGCTTGGGGGACAGCTACAATGAGCAGTTCTTC
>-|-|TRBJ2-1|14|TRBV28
CASRSDGSYNEQFF
TGTGCCAGCAGATCTGACGGGTCCTACAATGAGCAGTTCTTC
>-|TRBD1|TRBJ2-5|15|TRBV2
CASSERTGGFETQYF
TGTGCCAGCAGTGAGCGGACAGGGGGCTTTGAGACCCAGTACTTC
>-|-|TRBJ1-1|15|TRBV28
CASSSTKVARTEAFF
TGTGCCAGCAGTTCCACAAAGGTAGCGCGTACTGAAGCTTTCTTT